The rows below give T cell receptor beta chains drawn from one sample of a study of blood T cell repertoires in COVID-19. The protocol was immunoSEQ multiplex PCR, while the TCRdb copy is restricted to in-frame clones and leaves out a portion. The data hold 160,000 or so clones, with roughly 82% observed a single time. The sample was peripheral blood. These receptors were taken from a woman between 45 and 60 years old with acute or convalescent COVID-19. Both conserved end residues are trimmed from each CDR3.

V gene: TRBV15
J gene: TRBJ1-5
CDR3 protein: ATSRAGRVQPQH

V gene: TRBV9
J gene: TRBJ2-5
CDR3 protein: ASSVGAGTLQETQY

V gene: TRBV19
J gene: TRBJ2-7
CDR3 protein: ASSLATDTYEQY

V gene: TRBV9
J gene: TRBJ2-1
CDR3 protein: ASSVGLANNEQF

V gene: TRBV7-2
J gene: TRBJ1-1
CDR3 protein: ASSFQGVSEAF

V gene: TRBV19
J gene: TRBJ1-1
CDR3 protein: ASSPDRENTEAF

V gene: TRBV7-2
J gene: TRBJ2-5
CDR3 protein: ASSSDRGREETQY

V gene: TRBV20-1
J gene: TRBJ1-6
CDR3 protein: SVPGRSPLH

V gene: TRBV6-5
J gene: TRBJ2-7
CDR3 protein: ASSPSGIGNYEQY

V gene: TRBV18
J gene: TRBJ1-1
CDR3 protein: ASSLTELTEAF

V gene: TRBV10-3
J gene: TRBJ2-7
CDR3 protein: AISESGPEGLNYEQY

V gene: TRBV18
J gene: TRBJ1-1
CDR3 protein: ASSQQGTNTEAF

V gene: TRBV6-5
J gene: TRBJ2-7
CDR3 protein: ASRRPGGSEQY

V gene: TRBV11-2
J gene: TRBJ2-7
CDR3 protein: ASSSYRGPYEQY

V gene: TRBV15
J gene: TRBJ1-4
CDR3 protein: ATSRDDSGGGGNEKLF

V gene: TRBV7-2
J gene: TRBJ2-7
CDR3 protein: ASSNAGSYEQY

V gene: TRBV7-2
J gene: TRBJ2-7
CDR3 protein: ASSLAQASYEQY

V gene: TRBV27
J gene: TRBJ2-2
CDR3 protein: ASSFLTGSANTGELF

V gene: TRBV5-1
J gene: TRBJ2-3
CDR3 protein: ASSVVDRRTDTQY

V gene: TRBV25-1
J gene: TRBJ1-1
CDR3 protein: ASIRQGSVEAF

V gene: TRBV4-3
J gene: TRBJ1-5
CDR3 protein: ASSQGLTGDQPQH

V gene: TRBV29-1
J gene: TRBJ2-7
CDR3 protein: SVRPGPWDEQY

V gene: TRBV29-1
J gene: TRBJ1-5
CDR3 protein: SVRRDRNQPQH

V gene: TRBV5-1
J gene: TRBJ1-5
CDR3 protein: ASSLDGTANQPQH

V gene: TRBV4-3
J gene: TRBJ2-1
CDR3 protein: ASSPGLADYNEQF

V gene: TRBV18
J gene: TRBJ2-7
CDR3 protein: ASSRGTLYEQY

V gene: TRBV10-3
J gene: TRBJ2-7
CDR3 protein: AITTGFSYEQY

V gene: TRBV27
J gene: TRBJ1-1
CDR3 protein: ASTLMAGSTEAF

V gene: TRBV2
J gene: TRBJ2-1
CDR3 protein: ASSEGARQF

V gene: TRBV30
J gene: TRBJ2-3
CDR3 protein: AWSEGTRDTQY

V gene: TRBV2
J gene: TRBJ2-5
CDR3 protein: ASGLVEETQY

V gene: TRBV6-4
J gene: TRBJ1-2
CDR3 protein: ASRPEGARGYT

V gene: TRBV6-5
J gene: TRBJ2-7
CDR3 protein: ASSTKAGETYEQY

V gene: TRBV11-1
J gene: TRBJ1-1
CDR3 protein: ASKPAITEAF

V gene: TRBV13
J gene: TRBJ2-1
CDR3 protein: ASSLSAGQF

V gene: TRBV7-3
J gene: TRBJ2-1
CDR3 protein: ASSLIPSRVNNEQF

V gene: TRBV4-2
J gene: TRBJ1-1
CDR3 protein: ASGREVMNTEAF

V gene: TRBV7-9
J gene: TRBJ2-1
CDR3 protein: ASSLQQGAYNEQF

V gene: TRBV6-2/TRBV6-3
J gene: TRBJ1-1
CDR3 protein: ASSYSLVDRDTEAF

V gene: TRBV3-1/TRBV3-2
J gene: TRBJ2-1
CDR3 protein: ASSQVLAGGGEQF

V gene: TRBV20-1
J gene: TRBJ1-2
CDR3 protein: SASKQGKLTDYGYT

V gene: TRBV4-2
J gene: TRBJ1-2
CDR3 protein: ASSQEGETDLYGYT

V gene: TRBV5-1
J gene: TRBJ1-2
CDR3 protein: ASSLAVDDSYGYT

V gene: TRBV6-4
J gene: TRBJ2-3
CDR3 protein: ASSDSELAGASTDTQY

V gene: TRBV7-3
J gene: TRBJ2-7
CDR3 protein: ASSPGVGQYKY

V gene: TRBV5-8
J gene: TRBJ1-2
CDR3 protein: ASSFEAGRNTYYGYT